A selection of T cell receptor beta chains follows, all from one sample in a study of PD-1 blockade in classical Hodgkin lymphoma. TCRdb's table, derived via immunoSEQ multiplex PCR, lists solely in-frame clones and lacks some. The top ten clones hold under 0.4% of a sample with 29,000 or so clones, more than 70% of them seen once. Sequenced sample: CD4+ T cells from blood. These receptors were taken from a human donor with classical Hodgkin lymphoma. Each CDR3 is given with its conserved first and last residue. The order of the fields is D gene, V gene, clone size, J gene, CDR3 protein, CDR3 DNA. The D gene is left open where the match is weak. Size is stated for part of the rows, as once, few or many counts, or as a class when the clone is expanded.

>TRBD1|TRBV5-1|.|TRBJ2-3
CASSLEGYRGTWLVTQYF
TGCGCCAGCAGCTTGGAGGGTTACAGGGGGACCTGGCTGGTCACGCAGTATTTT
>.|TRBV6-5|.|TRBJ1-1
CASSRSGPPNTEAFF
TGTGCCAGCAGCCGTTCGGGCCCTCCTAACACTGAAGCTTTCTTT
>.|TRBV13|.|TRBJ1-1
CASSGQQNTEAFF
TGTGCCAGCAGCGGACAGCAGAACACTGAAGCTTTCTTT
>TRBD1|TRBV19|.|TRBJ1-4
CASSRGQAGEKLFF
TGTGCCAGTAGTCGTGGACAGGCTGGTGAAAAACTGTTTTTT
>.|TRBV28|.|TRBJ1-5
CASSQPGKPQHF
TGTGCCAGCAGCCAACCCGGGAAGCCCCAGCATTTT
>.|TRBV11-2|once|TRBJ2-2
CASSLGAGRPNTGELFF
TGTGCCAGCAGCTTAGGGGCAGGGCGACCTAACACCGGGGAGCTGTTTTTT
>.|TRBV5-1|.|TRBJ2-1
CASSFTARRSYNEQFF
TGCGCCAGCAGCTTCACCGCTAGGCGATCCTACAATGAGCAGTTCTTC
>TRBD1|TRBV9|.|TRBJ1-4
CATARGARDEKLFF
TGTGCCACAGCCAGGGGGGCGAGGGACGAAAAACTGTTTTTT
>TRBD1|TRBV10-1|.|TRBJ1-1
CASSESFYRGPTEAFF
TGCGCCAGCAGTGAGTCTTTTTACAGGGGGCCCACTGAAGCTTTCTTT
>.|TRBV18|once|TRBJ1-1
CASSPQNRVANEAFF
TGTGCCAGCTCACCACAAAACAGGGTTGCCAATGAAGCTTTCTTT
>.|TRBV28|.|TRBJ2-3
CASSLSTNARDTQYF
TGTGCCAGCAGTTTATCCACCAACGCACGAGATACGCAGTATTTT
>TRBD2|TRBV19|.|TRBJ2-1
CASRTSGSSYNEQFF
TGTGCCAGTCGGACTAGCGGGAGCTCCTACAATGAGCAGTTCTTC
>TRBD2|TRBV27|.|TRBJ2-5
CASSFSGLAGVETQYF
TGTGCCAGCAGTTTTTCAGGACTAGCGGGAGTGGAGACCCAGTACTTC
>.|TRBV18|.|TRBJ1-1
CASSPMGANTEAFF
TGTGCCAGCTCACCAATGGGGGCTAACACTGAAGCTTTCTTT
>TRBD2|TRBV27|.|TRBJ2-2
CASSFGTSGSGGELFF
TGTGCCAGCAGTTTTGGGACTAGCGGGAGCGGCGGGGAGCTGTTTTTT
>.|TRBV5-1|.|TRBJ1-3
CASSFDPGISGNTIYF
TGCGCCAGCAGCTTTGATCCGGGGATCTCTGGAAACACCATATATTTT
>.|TRBV5-1|.|TRBJ1-2
CASSFGEYSTGYTF
TGCGCCAGCAGCTTCGGGGAGTACAGTACCGGCTACACCTTC
>.|TRBV5-1|.|TRBJ2-2
CASSLEGANTGELFF
TGCGCCAGCAGCTTGGAGGGCGCGAACACCGGGGAGCTGTTTTTT
>.|TRBV9|.|TRBJ2-5
CASSVVSVGGQETQYF
TGTGCCAGCAGCGTAGTTTCAGTTGGGGGGCAAGAGACCCAGTACTTC
>.|TRBV7-9|.|TRBJ2-3
CASSRLGLITDTQYF
TGTGCCAGCAGCCGATTGGGCTTGATCACAGATACGCAGTATTTT
>TRBD1|TRBV28|once|TRBJ1-1
CASSLGRTGQKAFF
TGTGCCAGCAGTTTGGGCAGGACAGGGCAAAAGGCTTTCTTT
>.|TRBV5-6|few|TRBJ1-5
CASSLFGDSNQPQHF
TGTGCCAGCAGCTTGTTCGGGGATAGCAATCAGCCCCAGCATTTT
>TRBD2|TRBV28|few|TRBJ2-1
CASSPFGLAGGFYNEQFF
TGTGCCAGCAGTCCTTTTGGACTAGCGGGAGGGTTCTACAATGAGCAGTTCTTC
>.|TRBV18|.|TRBJ1-1
CASSYNGGLNTEAFF
TGTGCCAGCTCCTACAATGGGGGGCTGAACACTGAAGCTTTCTTT
>TRBD2|TRBV28|.|TRBJ2-5
CASSPPSPWRGAQYF
TGTGCCAGCAGTCCTCCCTCGCCCTGGCGGGGGGCCCAGTACTTC
>TRBD2|TRBV7-8|once|TRBJ2-7
CASSLRLAGEHEQYF
TGTGCCAGCAGCTTACGCCTAGCGGGAGAACACGAGCAGTACTTC
>.|TRBV18|.|TRBJ1-2
CASSPGLSQANYGYTF
TGTGCCAGCTCACCAGGGTTGTCGCAGGCTAACTATGGCTACACCTTC
>TRBD1|TRBV7-6|.|TRBJ1-6
CASSPYTPSGTGNNSPLHF
TGTGCCAGCAGCCCCTACACTCCATCCGGGACAGGAAATAATTCACCCCTCCACTTT
>.|TRBV5-4|.|TRBJ2-3
CASSLMGTDTQYF
TGTGCCAGCAGCTTGATGGGGACAGATACGCAGTATTTT
>.|TRBV4-2|.|TRBJ2-3
CASSQGSLVGTDTQYF
TGTGCCAGCAGCCAAGGGTCCCTAGTTGGCACAGATACGCAGTATTTT
>.|TRBV5-6|.|TRBJ2-7
CASSLDRSTTEQYF
TGTGCCAGCAGCCTGGACAGATCTACGACGGAGCAGTACTTC
>.|TRBV19|.|TRBJ2-5
CASSLPGLSVTQYF
TGTGCCAGTAGTCTGCCCGGACTGAGTGTGACCCAGTACTTC
>.|TRBV18|.|TRBJ2-5
CASSPRASGIETQYF
TGTGCCAGCTCACCCCGAGCCAGTGGGATTGAGACCCAGTACTTC
>.|TRBV19|.|TRBJ1-5
CASSILASNQPQHF
TGTGCCAGTAGTATCTTGGCTAGCAATCAGCCCCAGCATTTT
>.|TRBV7-2|.|TRBJ2-3
CASSSRLASADTQYF
TGTGCCAGCAGCTCAAGGCTAGCTAGCGCAGATACGCAGTATTTT
>.|TRBV6-5|.|TRBJ1-1
CASRRTGNTEAFF
TGTGCCAGCAGGAGGACCGGGAATACTGAAGCTTTCTTT
>.|TRBV4-2|.|TRBJ2-1
CASSQEASRKYNEQFF
TGTGCCAGCAGCCAAGAGGCTTCACGGAAATACAATGAGCAGTTCTTC
>.|TRBV7-2|.|TRBJ2-7
CASSLSPGLSYEQYF
TGTGCCAGCAGCTTATCTCCAGGCCTTTCCTACGAGCAGTACTTC
>.|TRBV28|.|TRBJ2-7
CASSGTGWYEQYF
TGTGCCAGCAGTGGTACAGGGTGGTACGAGCAGTACTTC
>.|TRBV6-1|.|TRBJ2-5
CASSGGGGETQYF
TGTGCCAGCAGCGGAGGGGGGGGAGAGACCCAGTACTTC
>.|TRBV5-6|.|TRBJ1-5
CASSLGRPQHF
TGTGCCAGCAGCTTGGGGAGGCCCCAGCATTTT
>.|TRBV28|few|TRBJ1-5
CASSLIRTNQPQHF
TGTGCCAGCAGTTTAATACGGACGAATCAGCCCCAGCATTTT
>.|TRBV2|.|TRBJ2-7
CASYTGFGDEQYF
TGTGCCAGCTACACAGGGTTCGGAGACGAGCAGTACTTC